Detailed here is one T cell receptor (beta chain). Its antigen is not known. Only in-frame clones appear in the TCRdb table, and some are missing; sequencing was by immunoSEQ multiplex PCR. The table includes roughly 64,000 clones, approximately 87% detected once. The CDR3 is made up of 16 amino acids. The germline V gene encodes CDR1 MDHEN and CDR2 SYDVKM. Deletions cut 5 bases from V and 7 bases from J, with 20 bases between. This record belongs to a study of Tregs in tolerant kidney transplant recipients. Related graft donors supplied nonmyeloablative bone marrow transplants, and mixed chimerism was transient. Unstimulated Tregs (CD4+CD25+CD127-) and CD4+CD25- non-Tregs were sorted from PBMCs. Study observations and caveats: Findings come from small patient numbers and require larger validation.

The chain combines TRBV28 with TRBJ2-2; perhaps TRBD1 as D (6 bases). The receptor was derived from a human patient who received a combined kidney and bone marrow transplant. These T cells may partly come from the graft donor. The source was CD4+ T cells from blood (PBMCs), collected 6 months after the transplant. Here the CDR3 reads CASSQINREKYGELFF. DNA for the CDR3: TGTGCCAGCAGTCAAATTAACAGGGAAAAGTACGGGGAGCTGTTTTTT.